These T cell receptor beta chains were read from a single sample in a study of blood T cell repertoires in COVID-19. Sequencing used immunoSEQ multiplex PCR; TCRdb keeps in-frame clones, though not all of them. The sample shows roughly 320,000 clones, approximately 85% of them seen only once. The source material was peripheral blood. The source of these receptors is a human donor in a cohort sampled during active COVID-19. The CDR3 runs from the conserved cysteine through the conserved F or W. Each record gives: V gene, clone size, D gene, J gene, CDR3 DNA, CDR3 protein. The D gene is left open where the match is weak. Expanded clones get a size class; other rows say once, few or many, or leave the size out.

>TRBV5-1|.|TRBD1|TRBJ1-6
TGCGCCAGCAGCTTGGGGACAGGGTATAATTCACCCCTCCACTTT
CASSLGTGYNSPLHF
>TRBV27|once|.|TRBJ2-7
TGTGCCAGCAGGAATCGACAGAGCTCCTACGAGCAGTACTTC
CASRNRQSSYEQYF
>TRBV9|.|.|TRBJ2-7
TGTGCCAGCAGCGTTGAGGGCTACGAGCAGTACTTC
CASSVEGYEQYF
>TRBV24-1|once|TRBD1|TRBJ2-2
TGTGCCACCAGTGATACAGCAGGGGGGAACACCGGGGAGCTGTTTTTT
CATSDTAGGNTGELFF
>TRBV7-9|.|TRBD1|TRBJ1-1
TGTGCCAGCAGCTCCCGGACAGGGGCTGAAGCTTTCTTT
CASSSRTGAEAFF
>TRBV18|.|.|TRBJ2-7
TGTGCCAGCTCACGACTGAACTACGAGCAGTACTTC
CASSRLNYEQYF
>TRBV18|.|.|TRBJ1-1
TGTGCCAGCTCACCATCCATGAGGGGGGGCACTGAAGCTTTCTTT
CASSPSMRGGTEAFF
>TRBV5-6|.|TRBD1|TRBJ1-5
TGTGCCAGCAGCCTGGACAGGGTGGGCAATCAGCCCCAGCATTTT
CASSLDRVGNQPQHF
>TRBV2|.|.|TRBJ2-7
TGTGCCAGCAGTGAAGCGCCAATCCAGACCGGGTCCTACGAGCAGTACTTC
CASSEAPIQTGSYEQYF
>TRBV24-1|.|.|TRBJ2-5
TGTGCCACCCGTCAGGGCAGCTCAGAAAAAGAGACCCAGTACTTC
CATRQGSSEKETQYF
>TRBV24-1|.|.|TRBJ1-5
TGTGCCACCAGTGACGGTCCTCTTCAGCCCCAGCATTTT
CATSDGPLQPQHF
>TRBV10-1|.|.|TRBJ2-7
TGCGCCAGCAGTGACCAACGGACAGACTCCTACGAGCAGTACTTC
CASSDQRTDSYEQYF
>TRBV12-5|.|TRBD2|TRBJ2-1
TGTGCTAGTGGTGAATCTGGCGGGGGGGCACTGGATGAGCAGTTCTTC
CASGESGGGALDEQFF
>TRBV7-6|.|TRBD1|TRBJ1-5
TGTGCCAGCAGCTTAGGGGGACAGCTTAATCAGCCCCAGCATTTT
CASSLGGQLNQPQHF
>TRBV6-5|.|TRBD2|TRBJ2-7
TGTGCCAGCAGTTACGGGACTAGAATGAGGGAGCAGTACTTC
CASSYGTRMREQYF
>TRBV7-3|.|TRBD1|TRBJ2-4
TGTGCCAGCAGCAACCGACAGGGGGCTACGGACATTCAGTACTTC
CASSNRQGATDIQYF
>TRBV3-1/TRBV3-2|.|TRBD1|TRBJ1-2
TGTGCCAGCAGCCAAGAAGAGGACAGGCCCTGGGGAGATGGCTACACCTTC
CASSQEEDRPWGDGYTF
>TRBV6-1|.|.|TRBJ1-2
TGTGCCAGCAGTGAAGTAGCGAAGTCCGTGAATGGCTACACCTTC
CASSEVAKSVNGYTF
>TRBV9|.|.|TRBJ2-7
TGTGCCAGCAGCTTTAACCCGGGAACCAGCTCCTACGAGCAGTACTTC
CASSFNPGTSSYEQYF
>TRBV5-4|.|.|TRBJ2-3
TGTGCCAGCAGCTTGGCGGGGGTAAGCACAGATACGCAGTATTTT
CASSLAGVSTDTQYF
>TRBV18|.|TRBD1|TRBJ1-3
TGTGCCAGCTCACCGGGGACAGTCTCTGGAAACACCATATATTTT
CASSPGTVSGNTIYF
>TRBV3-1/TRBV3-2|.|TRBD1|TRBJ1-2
TGTGCCAGTACCAAAACCAGGACAGGGGACGGTGGCTACACCTTC
CASTKTRTGDGGYTF
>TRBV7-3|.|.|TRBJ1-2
TGTGCCAGCAGCTTAATAGCCAGAGACAGTGAGGATGGCTACACCTTC
CASSLIARDSEDGYTF
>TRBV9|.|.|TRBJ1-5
TGTGCCAGCAGCGTGGACAGCTATCAGCCCCAGCATTTT
CASSVDSYQPQHF
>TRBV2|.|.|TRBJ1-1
TGTGCCAGCGGGGTAGACAGCAGGAACACTGAAGCTTTCTTT
CASGVDSRNTEAFF